This T cell receptor beta chain comes out of a study of T cell responses to AZD1222 COVID-19 vaccine. At the level of the study: Some second doses came at about 4 weeks and others at about 12 weeks; these were pooled.

The germline V gene has CDR1 LNHDA and CDR2 SQIVND (reference sequence). V lost 5 bases and J lost 4, with 17 bases in between. The CDR3 has 15 amino acids. Study-level points and caveats: The study found vaccine-associated CD4 TCRs spanning spike, dominant at 160-218 and 743-854. Repertoires in all cases were sampled only once the peak T cell response had passed.

Generated by immunoSEQ multiplex PCR, the TCRdb table keeps only in-frame clones and is missing some. The profile covers some 120,000 clones, with around 90% appearing a single time and 7.6% taken by the ten largest. Worth noting for this clone: Antigen: not known.

The source is an adult in good health. J is TRBJ1-1 and V is TRBV19; D perhaps matches TRBD1 (6 bases). The input for sequencing was peripheral blood, taken on day 0 of AZD1222 vaccination. The CDR3 coding sequence is TGTGCCAGTAGTCTGGGACATCTCTCGGGCACTGAAGCTTTCTTT. Amino acid sequence: CASSLGHLSGTEAFF.